This TCR beta chain was found in a study of cytomegalovirus exposure and HLA in healthy donors. V trimming: 0 bases; J trimming: 7 bases; junction bases outside the gene matches: 10. This CDR3 contains 18 residues. Germline assignment: CDR1 GTSNPN and CDR2 SVGIG (reference sequence). Study-level points and caveats: The analysis excluded some indistinguishable V segments, including TRBV6-2 and TRBV6-3. Most TCR sequences were seen very rarely across donors, but some public TCRs occurred in many. In a later analysis, productive TCRs from donors in an Asian-associated ancestry cluster reportedly carried fewer N-insertions than the cohort mean. As was reported, the classifier diagnosed cytomegalovirus status with high specificity and sensitivity.

PCR was performed using 60 Vbeta and 13 Jbeta primers. The data were produced by immunoSEQ multiplex PCR, yet TCRdb's version contains in-frame clones alone and is incomplete. The table lists about 200,000 clones, around 79% of them singletons. A remark on this clone: What it recognizes is unknown.

This receptor was obtained from a woman aged 25 to 39 in good health and CMV-seropositive. V usage is TRBV30 and J usage is TRBJ2-1, with 15 bases matching TRBD2. Specimen: PBMCs. The CDR3 sequence: CAWSVWTSGREAENEQFF. DNA for the CDR3: TGTGCCTGGAGTGTGTGGACTAGCGGGAGGGAAGCGGAAAATGAGCAGTTCTTC.